These 14 T cell receptor beta chains were sequenced from one sample in a study of Ad26.COV2.S vaccination and SARS-CoV-2 variants. Profiling relied on immunoSEQ multiplex PCR, and the TCRdb table lists in-frame clones only, not all of them. The table records roughly 330,000 clones, about nine tenths of them present only once. The sample's treatment: roughly 19 received Ad26.COV2.S at low or high dose, single or two shots; about 5 received placebo; per-sample allocation not given. Sampling was performed 63 days after the first vaccine or placebo injection. This material consisted of peripheral blood, taken in a trial of Ad26.COV2.S vaccine versus placebo. The source is a person between 18 and 60 years old who received the Ad26.COV2.S COVID-19 vaccine or a placebo.

On this clone itself: The same CDR3 arises from other DNA sequences in this sample as well. The V gene is TRBV18, the J gene TRBJ2-7, with D perhaps matching TRBD1 or TRBD2 (5 bases each). The V gene lost 2 bases and the J gene lost 0 bases, with 5 bases spanning the gap. In germline, CDR1 is KGHSH, CDR2 LQKENI. The CDR3 is made up of 13 amino acids. The CDR3 loop reads CASSPGTSYEQYV. CDR3 nucleotide sequence: TGTGCCAGCTCACCAGGGACCTCCTACGAGCAGTACGTC.

This chain joins TRBV4-3 and TRBJ1-1; D might be TRBD1 (6 bases). V lost 4 bases and J lost 6, with 21 bases in between. CDR1 is LGHNA, CDR2 YSLEER, per germline. This CDR3 has 16 residues. CDR3 region: CASSPVGGYGIAEAFF. The CDR3 DNA reads TGCGCCAGCAGCCCAGTAGGGGGGTACGGGATAGCTGAAGCTTTCTTT.

J is TRBJ1-1 and V is TRBV6-6, with a tentative D call TRBD1 (6 bases). Trimming removed 5 bases from V and 7 bases from J, with 11 bases in between. Germline V gene lookup returns CDR1 MNHNY and CDR2 SVGAGI (reference sequence). The CDR3 is 12 residues long. The CDR3 loop reads CASSLTGLEAFF. CDR3 nucleotide sequence: TGTGCCAGCAGTCTGACAGGACTTGAAGCTTTCTTT.

This clone appeared a single time. The chain uses TRBV5-6 and TRBJ1-2, with TRBD1 matching 7 bases. The germline CDR1 and CDR2 sequences are SGHDT and YYEEEE. The CDR3 is 15 residues long. V shed 3 bases and J 5 bases; nucleotides not matched to a gene: 10. The CDR3 is CASSSGWGQTYGYTF. The CDR3 DNA reads as TGTGCCAGCAGCTCGGGATGGGGACAGACATATGGCTACACCTTC.

V gene TRBV28 combines with J gene TRBJ1-2; 7 bases map to TRBD1. This CDR3 has 14 residues. Trimming took 3 bases from V and 4 from J; bases not matched to a gene: 5. The V gene's germline CDR1 is MDHEN and CDR2 SYDVKM. CDR3 bases: TGTGCCAGCAGTTTGGGGACAGACAGCTATGGCTACACCTTC. Residues: CASSLGTDSYGYTF.

V is TRBV5-6 and J is TRBJ1-2; perhaps TRBD1 as D (5 bases). Germline V gene lookup returns CDR1 SGHDT and CDR2 YYEEEE. The CDR3 runs to 14 residues. Trimming took 1 base from V and 0 from J, leaving 7 bases between them. In DNA form, the CDR3 reads TGTGCCAGCAGCTTGCGGGGGTCTAACTATGGCTACACCTTC. Translated: CASSLRGSNYGYTF.

This sequence joins TRBV6-5 and TRBJ1-1, with TRBD1 matching 7 bases. V shed 7 bases, J shed 1 base, and the junction held 3 bases outside the gene matches. The CDR3 runs to 13 residues. Germline V CDR1 and CDR2: MNHEY, SVGAGI. CDR3 sequence reads: CASTRQGNTEAFF. The CDR3 bases are TGTGCCAGCACCAGACAGGGGAACACTGAAGCTTTCTTT.

The V and J genes are TRBV27 and TRBJ2-3, with D perhaps TRBD2 (6 bases). V shed 5 bases and J shed 4 bases, with 16 bases lying between them. CDR1 and CDR2 from the germline V gene are MNHEY and SMNVEV (reference sequence). This CDR3 has 15 residues. CDR3 residues: CASSPTSLPADTQYF. In DNA, the CDR3 is TGTGCCAGCAGTCCCACTAGCCTCCCCGCAGATACGCAGTATTTT.

The rearrangement joins TRBV20-1 to TRBJ2-5, with TRBD1 as a possible D gene (5 bases). The germline gives CDR1 DFQATT, CDR2 SNEGSKA (reference sequence). Trimming removed 3 bases at V and 2 bases at J, with 19 bases between. The length of the CDR3 is 16 residues. The CDR3 spells CSASSPVTGSQETQYF. The CDR3, as DNA: TGCAGTGCTAGTAGCCCCGTAACAGGTTCACAAGAGACCCAGTACTTC.

The V and J genes are TRBV2 and TRBJ1-2, with unresolved D. This CDR3 comprises 13 residues. V lost 6 bases, J lost 4 bases, and 12 bases lay in between. From germline, CDR1 is SNHLY and CDR2 FYNNEI. The CDR3 DNA follows: TGTGCCAGCAGAGGTGTGGGCGGCTATGGCTACACCTTC. This translates into CASRGVGGYGYTF.

The chain joins TRBV12-3 or TRBV12-4 to TRBJ1-2; TRBD1 agrees at 7 bases. The CDR3 consists of 12 residues. Losses at the gene ends were 6 bases for V and 4 bases for J; bases not matched to a gene: 2. CDR3 DNA sequence: TGTGCCAGCAGCAGGACAGGCTATGGCTACACCTTC. Translation: CASSRTGYGYTF.

This sequence joins TRBV5-1 and TRBJ2-5; D ambiguous. There are 14 residues in the CDR3. The V end was cut by 7 bases, the J end by 1 base, with 14 bases between. Germline V gene sequence: CDR1 SGHRS, CDR2 YFSETQ. The CDR3 sequence is CASRPGVSQETQYF. The CDR3 nucleotides are TGCGCCAGCCGACCGGGCGTATCCCAAGAGACCCAGTACTTC. Complete variable domain (other parts from reference TRBV5-1 and TRBJ2-5): KAGVTQTPRYLIKTRGQQVTLSCSPISGHRSVSWYQQTPGQGLQFLFEYFSETQRNKGNFPGRFSGRQFSNSRSEMNVSTLELGDSALYLCASRPGVSQETQYFGPGTRLLVL.

The J gene is TRBJ2-3, the V gene TRBV5-1, with no clear D. Per the germline V gene, CDR1 is SGHRS and CDR2 is YFSETQ. The CDR3 length is 14 residues. Trimming removed 6 bases at V and 2 bases at J, with 13 bases between. CDR3 nucleotide sequence: TGCGCCAGCACCCCCCACTCCTCCACAGATACGCAGTATTTT. Translating gives CASTPHSSTDTQYF.

The rearrangement joins TRBV3-1 (or the pseudogene TRBV3-2) to TRBJ1-5; no firm D call. This CDR3 comprises 13 residues. V was pared by 1 base and J by 4 bases, with 5 bases between. Germline V gene sequence: CDR1 LGHDT, CDR2 YNNKEL (reference sequence). The CDR3 coding sequence is TGTGCCAGCAGCCAAGTAGCTAATCAGCCCCAGCATTTT. As protein: CASSQVANQPQHF.